Given below is one TCR beta chain in context. The antigen remains undetermined. CDR3 length equals 17 residues. Trimming took 0 bases from V and 0 from J; bases not matched to a gene: 3. Per the germline V gene, CDR1 is SGHRS and CDR2 is YFSETQ. The sample's treatment: randomized to nivolumab then ipilimumab (arm A) or the reverse (arm B). TCRdb's table, derived via immunoSEQ multiplex PCR, lists solely in-frame clones and lacks some. The top ten clones hold 22% of a sample with about 5,000 clones, about a quarter of them seen once. These data belong to a study of sequential checkpoint blockade in melanoma. General study results and limits: Response in arm A was associated with pretreatment TIL clonality.

The sample here was tumor tissue (inferred from file names), taken from a patient given nivolumab and ipilimumab in sequence. This receptor was taken from a human donor with melanoma. V usage is TRBV5-1 and J usage is TRBJ1-3; TRBD1 matches 10 bases. DNA for the CDR3: TGCGCCAGCAGCTTGGAGACAGGGGGCAACTCTGGAAACACCATATATTTT. As protein: CASSLETGGNSGNTIYF.